This T cell receptor (beta chain) is drawn from a study of blood T cells in healthy people across ages. Study-wide points: There was no known CMV status for donors, so expanded clonotype changes were possibly confounded. A strong correlation was seen between TCR beta diversity and naive T cell percentage. Aged donors had fewer naive CD4+ cells and lower diversity than long-lived donors.

This clonotype was seen more than once but under ten times. The target antigen is unknown. Next came a second PCR, run for about 7 to 12 cycles, which used a sample-barcoded 5' primer along with a J-beta primer mix. MiXCR, applied by TCRdb to the 5' RACE reads, yields one record per CDR3 protein. The table has 540,000 or so distinct CDR3 sequences, 27% seen once. Researchers collected 9.5 to 10 milliliters of peripheral blood from every single donor. Germline V gene data show CDR1 as SGDLS and CDR2 as YYNGEE. The CDR3 runs 15 residues. The J segment lost 9 bases and the V segment lost 0 bases, leaving 9 bases of the junction unmatched.

The source of this sequence is a woman aged 70-85 years in good health. The specimen sequenced was blood. This chain joins TRBV9 and TRBJ2-1; 7 positions match TRBD1. The CDR3 DNA reads as TGTGCCAGCAGCGTAGGAACAGGGGCTAATATTGAGCAGTTCTTC. Residues: CASSVGTGANIEQFF.